This T cell receptor beta chain emerged from a study of T cell responses to AZD1222 COVID-19 vaccine. Comment on this clone: The target antigen is unknown.

Study-level findings and limits: There were mostly white British donors and more females than males, and clonal diversity was possibly underestimated. Just six AZD1222 recipients were seropositive at baseline. Spike-specific TCR breadth rose after two AZD1222 doses, and depth rose as well.

Per germline, CDR1 SNHLY and CDR2 FYNNEI. The germline V and J ends were trimmed by 7 bases and 0 bases, with 21 bases remaining between them. This CDR3 contains 17 residues. Sequencing used immunoSEQ multiplex PCR; TCRdb keeps in-frame clones, though not all of them. The top ten clones hold about 1.1% of a sample with around 130,000 clones, roughly 90% of them seen once. Second doses were pooled across both intervals (about 4 or about 12 weeks). The chain recombines TRBV2 with TRBJ1-2, with D uncertain. The sequencing here drew on peripheral blood, taken 28 days after the second AZD1222 dose. The clonotype comes from an adult who received the AZD1222 COVID-19 vaccine. This CDR3 reads CASTPPPGMPSNYGYTF. CDR3 coding DNA: TGTGCCAGCACTCCCCCGCCGGGAATGCCCTCTAACTATGGCTACACCTTC.